Below, 31 T cell receptor beta chains from the same sample are listed, as sequenced in a study of shared clonotypes between healthy human individuals. Clones were read by immunoSEQ multiplex PCR, and TCRdb kept only the in-frame ones, dropping some. The sample has millions of clones, about 92% seen once. In the naive CD8 group, cells lacked CD45RO and were positively selected for CCR7, so terminally differentiated effector memory CD45RA+ cells were left out. Sequences were obtained from naive CD8+ T cells from PBMCs. These receptors came from a man aged 18 to 29 in good health. Some clones in this sample may be carry-over from other donors' samples.

V usage is TRBV4-3 and J usage is TRBJ1-1, with 10 bases lining up with TRBD1. The CDR3 is 18 amino acids. V was pared by 3 bases and J by 4 bases, with 14 bases of the junction left unmatched. Germline loops: CDR1 LGHNA, CDR2 YSLEER. The CDR3 here is CASSQDTGTGVGGTEAFF. CDR3 nucleotides: TGCGCCAGCAGCCAGGACACCGGGACAGGGGTAGGGGGCACTGAAGCTTTCTTT.

This clone was seen a single time. The rearrangement links TRBV28 to TRBJ1-4; TRBD1 agrees at 8 bases. CDR1 is MDHEN and CDR2 is SYDVKM in the germline V gene. CDR3 length: 15 amino acids. V lost 3 bases and J lost 8; bases outside the gene matches: 8. Here the CDR3 reads CASSFLAGTGEKLFF. In DNA form, the CDR3 reads TGTGCCAGCAGTTTTTTGGCCGGGACAGGCGAAAAACTGTTTTTT.

This clone was counted a single time. V and J are TRBV28 and TRBJ2-3, with D unclear. Germline assignment: CDR1 MDHEN and CDR2 SYDVKM. V lost 2 bases to trimming and J lost 4 bases, with 10 bases between them. The CDR3 is 14 amino acids. CDR3 protein: CASSLGFAADTQYF. In nucleotides, the CDR3 is TGTGCCAGCAGTTTAGGTTTTGCGGCAGATACGCAGTATTTT.

The V and J genes are TRBV28 and TRBJ1-3; 10 nucleotides line up with TRBD1. Looked up from germline, CDR1 is MDHEN and CDR2 is SYDVKM. There are 16 residues in the CDR3. V was pared by 7 bases and J by 2 bases, with 8 bases of the junction left unmatched. DNA for the CDR3: TGTGCCAGCAAAATGATGGGACAGGGGACTGGAAACACCATATATTTT. It encodes CASKMMGQGTGNTIYF. Full variable domain (missing parts from reference TRBV28 and TRBJ1-3): DVKVTQSSRYLVKRTGEKVFLECVQDMDHENMFWYRQDPGLGLRLIYFSYDVKMKEKGDIPEGYSVSREKKERFSLILESASTNQTSMYLCASKMMGQGTGNTIYFGEGSWLTVV.

J is TRBJ2-1 and V is TRBV7-9, with D possibly matching TRBD2 (6 bases). This CDR3 contains 14 residues. Germline values: CDR1 SEHNR, CDR2 FQNEAQ (reference sequence). Trimming removed 2 bases at V and 3 bases at J, with 8 bases between. The CDR3 region is CASSLWTIYNEQFF. The DNA of the CDR3 is TGTGCCAGCAGCTTATGGACTATCTACAATGAGCAGTTCTTC.

On this clone itself: Other DNA sequences in this sample translate to the same CDR3. The genes are TRBV27 and TRBJ2-1; 10 nucleotides match TRBD2. The length of the CDR3 is 13 residues. Trimming cost V 0 bases and J 10 bases; bases outside gene matches: 0. Germline lookup yields CDR1 MNHEY and CDR2 SMNVEV (reference sequence). The CDR3: CASSLSAGGEQFF. The CDR3 nucleotides read TGTGCCAGCAGTTTATCAGCGGGAGGGGAGCAGTTCTTC.

The J gene is TRBJ2-7, the V gene TRBV19, with D possibly matching TRBD1 (5 bases). V lost 2 bases and J lost 4, with 12 bases in between. Germline loops: CDR1 LNHDA, CDR2 SQIVND (reference sequence). This CDR3 comprises 14 residues. CDR3 coding DNA: TGTGCCAGTAGTATAAGTATTTGGACATACGAGCAGTACTTC. This sequence encodes CASSISIWTYEQYF.

The chain has TRBV4-1 and TRBJ1-1, with D perhaps matching TRBD1 (5 bases). The V end lost 0 bases, the J end lost 0 bases, and 11 bases lay between the germline ends. CDR1 is MGHRA and CDR2 is YSYEKL in the germline V gene. This CDR3 is built from 16 residues. The CDR3 DNA reads TGCGCCAGCAGCCAAGATCGAAGGGGTTTGAACACTGAAGCTTTCTTT. Its translation: CASSQDRRGLNTEAFF.

The chain links TRBV28 to TRBJ2-7; a possible D gene is TRBD2 (5 bases). CDR3 length: 16 amino acids. Germline V gives CDR1 MDHEN, CDR2 SYDVKM. V lost 1 base and J 5 bases, leaving 18 bases between the germline ends. The CDR3 here is CASSLYVSPGSHEQYF. DNA for the CDR3: TGTGCCAGCAGTTTATATGTCAGCCCGGGGTCCCACGAGCAGTACTTC.

The J gene is TRBJ2-1, the V gene TRBV7-3, with TRBD2 identical over 8 bases. The CDR3 spans 14 residues. V lost 5 bases and J lost 3; bases outside the gene matches: 3. The germline CDR1 and CDR2 sequences are SGHTA and FQGTGA. The CDR3 DNA is TGTGCCAGCAGCACTAGCGGTTTCTACAATGAGCAGTTCTTC. Amino acid sequence: CASSTSGFYNEQFF. Full variable domain (rest looked up from reference TRBV7-3 and TRBJ2-1): GAGVSQTPSNKVTEKGKYVELRCDPISGHTALYWYRQSLGQGPEFLIYFQGTGAADDSGLPNDRFFAVRPEGSVSTLKIQRTERGDSAVYLCASSTSGFYNEQFFGPGTRLTVL.

Comment on this clone: The sample contains more than one DNA sequence encoding this CDR3. The V call is TRBV6-5, the J call TRBJ2-3; D possibly corresponds to TRBD2 (6 bases). This CDR3 has 13 residues. Germline V CDR1 and CDR2: MNHEY, SVGAGI. V shed 2 bases and J shed 4 bases, with 7 bases lying between them. The chain's CDR3 is CASSYGGADTQYF. In nucleotides, the CDR3 is TGTGCCAGCAGTTACGGAGGGGCAGATACGCAGTATTTT.

J is TRBJ2-4 and V is TRBV9, with TRBD1 matching over 11 bases. The V gene's germline CDR1 is SGDLS and CDR2 YYNGEE. V lost 3 bases and J lost 8; bases outside the gene matches: 10. The CDR3 totals 16 residues. CDR3 residues: CASSGTYGTGGDIQYF. The CDR3 DNA is TGTGCCAGCAGCGGGACCTACGGGACAGGGGGTGACATTCAGTACTTC.

The DNA of the CDR3 is TGCGCCAGCAGCTCGACCAGAAATCTAGACATTCAGTACTTC. Protein: CASSSTRNLDIQYF. The chain links TRBV5-1 to TRBJ2-4; no reliable D call. Trimming removed 3 bases from V and 8 bases from J, with 15 bases in between. This CDR3 comprises 14 residues. Germline V gene sequence: CDR1 SGHRS, CDR2 YFSETQ.

The chain combines TRBV6-6 with TRBJ1-1; D is perhaps TRBD1 (5 bases). The ends were cut back, 4 bases at V and 5 bases at J, with 11 bases in the middle. The germline gives CDR1 MNHNY, CDR2 SVGAGI (reference sequence). CDR3 length equals 13 residues. The CDR3 bases are TGTGCCAGCAGTTCGGACCGGGGGACTGAAGCTTTCTTT. Its translation is CASSSDRGTEAFF.

The V call is TRBV28, the J call TRBJ2-5, with 11 bases that match TRBD2. The ends lost 6 bases at V and 4 bases at J; junction bases unmatched: 7. From germline, CDR1 is MDHEN and CDR2 SYDVKM. This CDR3 spans 15 amino acids. The CDR3 spells CASSPLAGGPETQYF. The CDR3 DNA follows: TGTGCCAGCAGCCCCTTAGCGGGAGGGCCAGAGACCCAGTACTTC.

The chain combines TRBV28 with TRBJ2-1; D is unresolved. The ends were cut back, 3 bases at V and 0 bases at J, with 9 bases in the middle. The CDR3 runs 15 residues. Germline V gene sequence: CDR1 MDHEN, CDR2 SYDVKM. CDR3 bases: TGTGCCAGCAGTTTTTGGGCTAGCTCCTACAATGAGCAGTTCTTC. It translates to CASSFWASSYNEQFF.

This chain links TRBV11-2 with TRBJ2-7; D call uncertain. The CDR3 loop spans 13 amino acids. V was trimmed by 2 bases and J by 3 bases, leaving 8 bases between them. Germline CDR1 and CDR2: SGHAT and FQNNGV. This CDR3 reads CASSLSKGYEQYF. The CDR3 coding sequence is TGTGCCAGCAGCTTAAGCAAAGGCTACGAGCAGTACTTC.

The chain carries TRBV9 and TRBJ2-1, with unresolved D. The ends were cut back, 2 bases at V and 4 bases at J, with 10 bases in the middle. From germline, CDR1 is SGDLS and CDR2 YYNGEE. The CDR3 covers 14 residues. This CDR3 reads CASSVSSPYNEQFF. The CDR3 region has the DNA TGTGCCAGCAGCGTTTCGAGCCCGTACAATGAGCAGTTCTTC.

The V gene is TRBV7-9, the J gene TRBJ1-4, with 7 bases aligning to TRBD1. Germline lookup yields CDR1 SEHNR and CDR2 FQNEAQ (reference sequence). This CDR3 has 15 amino acids. With 0 bases clipped from V and 8 bases from J, the junction kept 6 bases outside the gene matches. As DNA, the CDR3 is TGTGCCAGCAGCTTAGCGACAGGGAGGGGAGAAAAACTGTTTTTT. It specifies CASSLATGRGEKLFF.

This sequence joins TRBV27 and TRBJ2-7, with D possibly being TRBD1 or TRBD2 (6 bases each). Per the germline V gene, CDR1 is MNHEY and CDR2 is SMNVEV (reference sequence). The CDR3 is 16 amino acids. The V and J ends lost 0 bases and 2 bases respectively, with 14 bases between them. The CDR3, as DNA: TGTGCCAGCAGTTTATCGACGGGGGACAACCCCTACGAGCAGTACTTC. As protein: CASSLSTGDNPYEQYF.

V usage is TRBV10-2 and J usage is TRBJ2-3; 8 nucleotides align to TRBD2. V trimming: 11 bases; J trimming: 4 bases; junction bases outside the gene matches: 14. Germline values: CDR1 WSHSY, CDR2 SAAADI. The CDR3 has 15 amino acids. The CDR3 region is CAAQRTSIGADTQYF. The CDR3 region has the DNA TGCGCCGCCCAGAGGACTAGCATCGGTGCAGATACGCAGTATTTT.

In its sample, this clone was seen a few times. The chain joins TRBV20-1 to TRBJ1-2, with D tentatively TRBD1 (5 bases). There are 11 residues in the CDR3. The V and J ends lost 2 bases and 8 bases respectively, with 9 bases between them. Per the germline V gene, CDR1 is DFQATT and CDR2 is SNEGSKA (reference sequence). The CDR3 protein is CSARRDGGYTF. The CDR3 region has the DNA TGCAGTGCTAGACGGGACGGGGGCTACACCTTC.

This chain uses TRBV4-1 with TRBJ2-7, with 7 bases matching TRBD1. Germline CDR1 is MGHRA and CDR2 is YSYEKL. The junction had 9 bases not matched to a gene; V was cut back by 3 bases and J by 4 bases. The CDR3 spans 15 residues. The CDR3 coding sequence is TGCGCCAGCAGCCAGTCCCCCGGGACAGCTTACGAGCAGTACTTC. Protein sequence: CASSQSPGTAYEQYF.

The rearrangement links TRBV15 to TRBJ2-7, with D possibly being TRBD2 (5 bases). This CDR3 region has 14 residues. Germline CDR1 LNHNV, CDR2 YYDKDF (reference sequence). V gave up 3 bases and J gave up 0 bases, with 9 bases separating them. The CDR3 nucleotides are TGTGCCACCAGCAGCGCAGCGGACTCCTACGAGCAGTACTTC. This translates into CATSSAADSYEQYF.

The chain links TRBV2 to TRBJ2-1; 9 nucleotides match TRBD2. The V gene's germline CDR1 is SNHLY and CDR2 FYNNEI. This CDR3 region has 15 residues. Unmatched junction bases numbered 12, after V lost 7 bases and J lost 8 bases. Here the CDR3 DNA reads TGTGCCAGCAACGACTATCGGGAGCGGGGGGATGAGCAGTTCTTC. Translating it yields CASNDYRERGDEQFF.

V gene TRBV15 combines with J gene TRBJ1-2, with D unclear. Trimming removed 7 bases at V and 8 bases at J, with 23 bases between. The CDR3 totals 15 residues. Germline-derived CDR1 and CDR2 are LNHNV and YYDKDF (reference sequence). CDR3 amino acids: CATTPNPTKRGGYTF. DNA of the CDR3: TGTGCCACCACCCCTAATCCCACGAAGCGGGGAGGCTACACCTTC. Drawing the rest from reference TRBV15 and TRBJ1-2, the complete variable domain is DAMVIQNPRYQVTQFGKPVTLSCSQTLNHNVMYWYQQKSSQAPKLLFHYYDKDFNNEADTPDNFQSRRPNTSFCFLDIRSPGLGDTAMYLCATTPNPTKRGGYTFGSGTRLTVV.

The J gene is TRBJ2-1, the V gene TRBV10-3; D is ambiguous. CDR1 ENHRY and CDR2 SYGVKD come from the germline V gene. The V gene lost 5 bases and the J gene lost 5 bases, with 16 bases spanning the gap. The CDR3 is 15 residues long. This chain's CDR3 is CAISHLRENDNEQFF. Written as DNA, the CDR3 is TGTGCCATCAGTCACCTAAGGGAAAATGACAATGAGCAGTTCTTC.

This clone was recorded only once. This chain joins TRBV13 and TRBJ2-7; maybe TRBD2 (5 bases). The V end lost 2 bases, the J end lost 4 bases, and 12 bases lay between the germline ends. CDR3 length equals 14 residues. Germline CDR1 reads PRHDT; CDR2 reads FYEKMQ (reference sequence). The chain's CDR3 is CASSLRDLGYEQYF. For the CDR3, the DNA is TGTGCCAGCAGCTTACGGGATCTAGGGTACGAGCAGTACTTC. The full variable domain, its missing parts supplied by reference TRBV13 and TRBJ2-7, is AAGVIQSPRHLIKEKRETATLKCYPIPRHDTVYWYQQGPGQDPQFLISFYEKMQSDKGSIPDRFSAQQFSDYHSELNMSSLELGDSALYFCASSLRDLGYEQYFGPGTRLTVT.

Only one count was recorded for this clone. The V gene is TRBV27, the J gene TRBJ2-7, with 8 nucleotides matching TRBD2. The CDR3 length is 16 residues. V dropped 9 bases and J dropped 0; count of bases not matched to a gene: 13. CDR1 is MNHEY, CDR2 SMNVEV, per germline (reference sequence). This CDR3 is CASSPSGGTLSYEQYF. DNA of the CDR3: TGTGCCAGTTCTCCGTCGGGGGGGACCCTCTCCTACGAGCAGTACTTC.

This chain connects TRBV27 to TRBJ2-1, with D perhaps TRBD2 (5 bases). Trimming removed 3 bases at V and 7 bases at J, with 16 bases between. The CDR3 contains 15 residues. CDR1 and CDR2 from the germline V gene are MNHEY and SMNVEV (reference sequence). The CDR3 DNA follows: TGTGCCAGCAGTTTGGCTAGCCAAGTTGGGAATGAGCAGTTCTTC. This codes for CASSLASQVGNEQFF.

The V and J genes are TRBV2 and TRBJ2-1; D not certain. V dropped 4 bases and J dropped 0 bases, with 10 bases sitting between them. Germline CDR1 and CDR2: SNHLY and FYNNEI. The CDR3 consists of 15 residues. The CDR3 bases are TGTGCCAGCAGTGTAAGGCTAGTCTCCTACAATGAGCAGTTCTTC. Amino acids: CASSVRLVSYNEQFF.